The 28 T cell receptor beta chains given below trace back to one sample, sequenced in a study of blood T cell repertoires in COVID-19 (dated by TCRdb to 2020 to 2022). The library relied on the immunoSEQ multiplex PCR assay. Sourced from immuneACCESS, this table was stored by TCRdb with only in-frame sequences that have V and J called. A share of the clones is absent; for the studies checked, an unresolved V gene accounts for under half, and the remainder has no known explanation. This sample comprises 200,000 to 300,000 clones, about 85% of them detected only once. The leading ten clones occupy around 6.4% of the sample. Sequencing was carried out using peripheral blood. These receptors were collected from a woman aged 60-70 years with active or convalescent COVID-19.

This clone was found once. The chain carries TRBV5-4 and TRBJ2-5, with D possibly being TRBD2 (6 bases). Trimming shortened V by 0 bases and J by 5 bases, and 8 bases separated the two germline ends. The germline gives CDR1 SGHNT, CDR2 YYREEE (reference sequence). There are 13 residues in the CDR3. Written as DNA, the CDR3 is TGTGCCAGCAGCTTGGTGGGGGGTGAGACCCAGTACTTC. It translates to CASSLVGGETQYF.

CDR3 bases: TGTGCCAGCTCACCTTCAACTGCTGTGAACACTGAAGCTTTCTTT. Amino acids: CASSPSTAVNTEAFF. The chain links TRBV18 to TRBJ1-1; D gene ambiguous. Germline V gene lookup returns CDR1 KGHSH and CDR2 LQKENI. The CDR3 is made up of 15 amino acids. The V end was cut by 3 bases, the J end by 0 bases, with 11 bases between.

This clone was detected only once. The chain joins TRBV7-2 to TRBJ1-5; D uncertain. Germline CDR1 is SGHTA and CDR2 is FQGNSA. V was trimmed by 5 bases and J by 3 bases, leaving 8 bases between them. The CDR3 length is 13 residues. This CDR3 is CASSIDNNQPQHF. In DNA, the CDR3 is TGTGCCAGCAGCATCGACAACAATCAGCCCCAGCATTTT.

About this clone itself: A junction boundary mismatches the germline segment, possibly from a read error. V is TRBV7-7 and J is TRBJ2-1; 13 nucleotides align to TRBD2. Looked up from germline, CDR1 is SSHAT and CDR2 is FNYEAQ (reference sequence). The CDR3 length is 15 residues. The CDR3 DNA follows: TGTGCTAGCAGCCCAACTAGCGGGAGGGCGCATGAGCAGTTCTTC. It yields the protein CASSPTSGRAHEQFF.

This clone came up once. The CDR3: CASSPQTGTGLTTEAFF. In DNA form, the CDR3 reads TGTGCCAGTAGTCCCCAGACCGGGACAGGGTTGACCACTGAAGCTTTCTTT. The chain is built from TRBV19 and TRBJ1-1; 9 bases fit TRBD1. V was clipped by 5 bases and J by 4 bases; unmatched bases: 14. This CDR3 has 17 residues. The germline gives CDR1 LNHDA, CDR2 SQIVND (reference sequence).

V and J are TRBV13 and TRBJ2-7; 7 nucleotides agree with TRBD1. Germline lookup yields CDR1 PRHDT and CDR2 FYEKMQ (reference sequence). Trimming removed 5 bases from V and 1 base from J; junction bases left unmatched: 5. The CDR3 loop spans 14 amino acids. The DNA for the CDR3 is TGTGCCAGCAGCGACGAGGGGGCTTCCTACGAGCAGTACTTC. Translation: CASSDEGASYEQYF.

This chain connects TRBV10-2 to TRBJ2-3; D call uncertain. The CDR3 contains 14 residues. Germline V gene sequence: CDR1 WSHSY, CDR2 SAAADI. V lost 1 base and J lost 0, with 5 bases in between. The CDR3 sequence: CASSEYRSTDTQYF. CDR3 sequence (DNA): TGCGCCAGCAGTGAGTACAGAAGCACAGATACGCAGTATTTT.

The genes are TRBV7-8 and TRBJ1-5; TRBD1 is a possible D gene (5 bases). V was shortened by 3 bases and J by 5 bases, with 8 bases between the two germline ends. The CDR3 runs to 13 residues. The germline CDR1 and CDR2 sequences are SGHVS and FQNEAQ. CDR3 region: CASSFSRDQPQHF. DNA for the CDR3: TGTGCCAGCAGCTTTAGCAGGGATCAGCCCCAGCATTTT.

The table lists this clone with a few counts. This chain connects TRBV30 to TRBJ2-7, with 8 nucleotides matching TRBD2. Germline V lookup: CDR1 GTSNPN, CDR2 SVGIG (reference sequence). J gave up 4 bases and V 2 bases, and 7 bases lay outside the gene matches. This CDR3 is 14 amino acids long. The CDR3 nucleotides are TGTGCCTGGAGTAGGTCTAGCGGGCTGTACGAGCAGTACTTC. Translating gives CAWSRSSGLYEQYF.

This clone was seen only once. Written as DNA, the CDR3 is TGCAGCGTTGATCAAACGGGGACTAGCGGGGGCAAGCAGTTCTTC. This sequence encodes CSVDQTGTSGGKQFF. The chain carries TRBV29-1 and TRBJ2-1, with TRBD2 identical over 14 bases. Germline loops: CDR1 SQVTM, CDR2 ANQGSEA. The junction had 9 bases not matched to a gene; V was cut back by 3 bases and J by 11 bases. There are 15 residues in the CDR3.

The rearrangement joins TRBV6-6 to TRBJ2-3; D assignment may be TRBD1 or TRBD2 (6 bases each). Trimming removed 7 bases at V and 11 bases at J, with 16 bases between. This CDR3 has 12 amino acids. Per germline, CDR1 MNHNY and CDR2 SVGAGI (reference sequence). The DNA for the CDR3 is TGTGCCAGCACTCGAGGGGGGACTGAGCAGTATTTT. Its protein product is CASTRGGTEQYF.

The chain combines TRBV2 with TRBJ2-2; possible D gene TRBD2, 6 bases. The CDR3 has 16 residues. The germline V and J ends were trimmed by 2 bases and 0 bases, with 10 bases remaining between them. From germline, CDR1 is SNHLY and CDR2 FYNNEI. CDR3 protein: CASSENGGANTGELFF. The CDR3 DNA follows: TGTGCCAGCAGTGAAAACGGGGGAGCGAACACCGGGGAGCTGTTTTTT.

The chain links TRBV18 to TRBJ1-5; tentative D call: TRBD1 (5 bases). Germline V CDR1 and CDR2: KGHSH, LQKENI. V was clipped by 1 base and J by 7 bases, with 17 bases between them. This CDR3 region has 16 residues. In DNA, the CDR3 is TGTGCCAGCTCACCACAGGGGCAGGTGGCAGGACAGCCCCAGCATTTT. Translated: CASSPQGQVAGQPQHF.

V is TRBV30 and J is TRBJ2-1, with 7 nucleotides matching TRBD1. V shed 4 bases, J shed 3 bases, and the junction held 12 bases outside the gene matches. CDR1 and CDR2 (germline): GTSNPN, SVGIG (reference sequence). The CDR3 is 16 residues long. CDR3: CAWKVKGALGYNEQFF. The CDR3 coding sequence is TGTGCCTGGAAAGTTAAGGGGGCTCTCGGCTACAATGAGCAGTTCTTC. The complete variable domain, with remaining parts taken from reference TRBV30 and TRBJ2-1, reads SQTIHQWPATLVQPVGSPLSLECTVEGTSNPNLYWYRQAAGRGLQLLFYSVGIGQISSEVPQNLSASRPQDRQFILSSKKLLLSDSGFYLCAWKVKGALGYNEQFFGPGTRLTVL.

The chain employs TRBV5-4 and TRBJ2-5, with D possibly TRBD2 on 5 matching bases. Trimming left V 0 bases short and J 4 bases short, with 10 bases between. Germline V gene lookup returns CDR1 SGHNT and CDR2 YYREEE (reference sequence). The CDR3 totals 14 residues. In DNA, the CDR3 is TGTGCCAGCAGCTTGGCCGGGATTGGAGAGACCCAGTACTTC. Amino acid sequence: CASSLAGIGETQYF.

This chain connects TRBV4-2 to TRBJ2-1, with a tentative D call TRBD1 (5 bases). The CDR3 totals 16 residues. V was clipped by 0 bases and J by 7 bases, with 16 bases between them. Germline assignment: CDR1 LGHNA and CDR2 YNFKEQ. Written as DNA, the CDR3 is TGTGCCAGCAGCCAAGATTCTGGCCTCCAGGGAAATGAGCAGTTCTTC. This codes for CASSQDSGLQGNEQFF.

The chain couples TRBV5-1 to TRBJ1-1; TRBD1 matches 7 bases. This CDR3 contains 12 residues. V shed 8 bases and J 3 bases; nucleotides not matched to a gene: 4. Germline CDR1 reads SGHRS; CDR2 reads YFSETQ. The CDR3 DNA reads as TGCGCCAGTACAGGGGATCACACTGAAGCTTTCTTT. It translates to CASTGDHTEAFF.

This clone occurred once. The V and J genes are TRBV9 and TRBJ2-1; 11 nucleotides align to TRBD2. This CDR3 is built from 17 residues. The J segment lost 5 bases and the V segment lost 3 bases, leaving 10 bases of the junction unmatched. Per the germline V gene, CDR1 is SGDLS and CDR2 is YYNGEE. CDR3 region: CASSAPGRLAGNNEQFF. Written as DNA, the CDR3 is TGTGCCAGCAGCGCCCCGGGGAGACTAGCGGGAAACAATGAGCAGTTCTTC. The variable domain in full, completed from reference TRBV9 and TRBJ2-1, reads DSGVTQTPKHLITATGQRVTLRCSPRSGDLSVYWYQQSLDQGLQFLIQYYNGEERAKGNILERFSAQQFPDLHSELNLSSLELGDSALYFCASSAPGRLAGNNEQFFGPGTRLTVL.

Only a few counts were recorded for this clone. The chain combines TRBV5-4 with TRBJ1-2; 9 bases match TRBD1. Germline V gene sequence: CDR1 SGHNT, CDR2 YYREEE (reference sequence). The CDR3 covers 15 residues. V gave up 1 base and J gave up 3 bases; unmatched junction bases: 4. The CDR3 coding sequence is TGTGCCAGCAGCTTGCCCTGGGACAGGGACTATGGCTACACCTTC. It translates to CASSLPWDRDYGYTF.

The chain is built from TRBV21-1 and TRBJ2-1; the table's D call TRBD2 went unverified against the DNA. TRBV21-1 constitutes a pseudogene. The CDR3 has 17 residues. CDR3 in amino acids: CASSKAFRTSGGNEQFF. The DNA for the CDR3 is TGTGCCAGCAGCAAAGCATTCAGGACTAGCGGGGGGAATGAGCAGTTCTTC.

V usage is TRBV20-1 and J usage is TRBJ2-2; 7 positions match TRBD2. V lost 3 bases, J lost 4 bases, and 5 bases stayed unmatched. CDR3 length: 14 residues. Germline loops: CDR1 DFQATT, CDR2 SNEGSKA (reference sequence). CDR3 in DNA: TGCAGTGCTAGTTGGGAGGGAGTCACCGGGGAGCTGTTTTTT. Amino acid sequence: CSASWEGVTGELFF.

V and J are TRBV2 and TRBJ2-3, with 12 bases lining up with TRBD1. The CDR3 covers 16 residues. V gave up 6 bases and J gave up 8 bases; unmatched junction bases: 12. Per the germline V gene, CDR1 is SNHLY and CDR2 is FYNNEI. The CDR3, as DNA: TGTGCCAGCAGCGATCCGGGACAGGGGGCTTTGGTTACGCAGTATTTT. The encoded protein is CASSDPGQGALVTQYF.

CDR3 DNA: TGTGCCATCAGCCTCAATGGGGCAGGGGAGCTGTTTTTT. This translates into CAISLNGAGELFF. J is TRBJ2-2 and V is TRBV10-3, with D perhaps TRBD1 (5 bases). Germline lookup yields CDR1 ENHRY and CDR2 SYGVKD. This CDR3 comprises 13 residues. V shed 6 bases and J shed 8 bases, with 13 bases lying between them.

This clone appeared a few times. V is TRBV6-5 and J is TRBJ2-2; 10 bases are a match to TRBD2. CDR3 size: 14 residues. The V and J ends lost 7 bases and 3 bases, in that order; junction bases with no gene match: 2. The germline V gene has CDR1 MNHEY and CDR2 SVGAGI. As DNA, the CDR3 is TGTGCCAGCAAGCTAGCGGGGGACACCGGGGAGCTGTTTTTT. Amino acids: CASKLAGDTGELFF.

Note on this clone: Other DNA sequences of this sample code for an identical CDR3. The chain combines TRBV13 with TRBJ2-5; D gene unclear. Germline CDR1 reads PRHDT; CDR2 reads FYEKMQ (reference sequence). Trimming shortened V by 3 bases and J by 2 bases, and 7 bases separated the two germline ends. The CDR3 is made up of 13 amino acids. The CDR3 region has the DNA TGTGCCAGCAGCTTTTTAGTACAAGAGACCCAGTACTTC. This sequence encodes CASSFLVQETQYF.

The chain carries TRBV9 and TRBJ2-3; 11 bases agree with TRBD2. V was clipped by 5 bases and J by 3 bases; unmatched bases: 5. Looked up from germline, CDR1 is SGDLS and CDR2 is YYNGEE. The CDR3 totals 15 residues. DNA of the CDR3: TGTGCCAGCAGTGGACTAGCGGGCCGTACAGATACGCAGTATTTT. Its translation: CASSGLAGRTDTQYF.

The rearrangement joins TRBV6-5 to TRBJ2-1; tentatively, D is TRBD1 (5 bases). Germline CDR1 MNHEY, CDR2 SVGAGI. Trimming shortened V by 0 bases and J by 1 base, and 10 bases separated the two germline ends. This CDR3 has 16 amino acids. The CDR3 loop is CASSYSAQGSYNEQFF. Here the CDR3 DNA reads TGTGCCAGCAGTTACTCGGCGCAGGGATCCTACAATGAGCAGTTCTTC.

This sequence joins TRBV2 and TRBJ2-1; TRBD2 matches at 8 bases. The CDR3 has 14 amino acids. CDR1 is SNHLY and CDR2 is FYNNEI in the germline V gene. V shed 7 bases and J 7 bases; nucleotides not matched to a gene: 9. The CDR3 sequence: CASNSGAPGNEQFF. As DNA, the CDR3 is TGTGCCAGCAATAGCGGGGCCCCGGGTAATGAGCAGTTCTTC.